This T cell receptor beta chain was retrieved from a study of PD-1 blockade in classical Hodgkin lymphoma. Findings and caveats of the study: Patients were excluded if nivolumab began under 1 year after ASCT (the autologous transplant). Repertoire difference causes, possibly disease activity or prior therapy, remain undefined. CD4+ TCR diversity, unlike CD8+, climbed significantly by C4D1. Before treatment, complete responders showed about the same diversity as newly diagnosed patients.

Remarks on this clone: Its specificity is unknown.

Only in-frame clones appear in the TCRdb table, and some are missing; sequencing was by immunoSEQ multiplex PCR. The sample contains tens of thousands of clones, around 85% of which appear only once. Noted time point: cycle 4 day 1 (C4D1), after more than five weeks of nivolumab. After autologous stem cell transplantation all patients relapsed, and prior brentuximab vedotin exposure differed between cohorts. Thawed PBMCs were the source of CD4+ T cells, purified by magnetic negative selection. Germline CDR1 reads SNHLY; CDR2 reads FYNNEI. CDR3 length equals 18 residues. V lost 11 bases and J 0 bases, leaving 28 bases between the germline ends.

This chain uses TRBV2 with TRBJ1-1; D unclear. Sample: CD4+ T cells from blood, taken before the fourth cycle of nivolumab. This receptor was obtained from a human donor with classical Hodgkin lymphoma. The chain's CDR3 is CAGVRLHGSSGMNTEAFF. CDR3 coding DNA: TGTGCCGGGGTACGACTCCACGGGTCCTCAGGCATGAACACTGAAGCTTTCTTT.